The 18 T cell receptor beta chains given below trace back to one sample, sequenced in a study of blood T cell repertoires in COVID-19. Profiled with immunoSEQ multiplex PCR; TCRdb holds only in-frame clones, not every one. The sample holds 350,000 or so clones, about nine tenths seen once. The sequencing sample was made of PBMCs or T cells enriched from blood (not recorded which). The source is a woman younger than 45 who had been exposed to COVID-19.

A word on this clone: Given a much more abundant clone one base away, this may be a read error. The J gene is TRBJ2-7, the V gene TRBV7-8; 10 bases line up with TRBD1. Germline V gives CDR1 SGHVS, CDR2 FQNEAQ. CDR3 size: 14 residues. V lost 6 bases to trimming and J lost 3 bases; unmatched junction nucleotides: 5. DNA of the CDR3: TGTGCCAGCAGGTCCGGGACAGGGGTCTACGAGCAGTACTTC. Residues: CASRSGTGVYEQYF.

This chain uses TRBV5-1 with TRBJ1-2; D is undetermined. V gave up 0 bases and J gave up 4 bases, with 10 bases separating them. This CDR3 comprises 14 residues. Germline CDR1 SGHRS, CDR2 YFSETQ. The CDR3 is CASSLGQDGYGYTF. The CDR3 nucleotides are TGCGCCAGCAGCTTGGGGCAGGATGGCTATGGCTACACCTTC.

The chain combines TRBV10-3 with TRBJ2-3; the match to TRBD2 covers 9 bases. The CDR3 runs to 16 residues. The germline V gene has CDR1 ENHRY and CDR2 SYGVKD. Trimming cost V 5 bases and J 1 base; bases outside gene matches: 7. The CDR3 sequence: CAISRLAEQGTDTQYF. Here the CDR3 DNA reads TGTGCCATCAGTAGACTAGCGGAGCAAGGCACAGATACGCAGTATTTT.

The chain couples TRBV2 to TRBJ2-3, with 7 bases aligning to TRBD2. J was trimmed by 5 bases and V by 6 bases; bases with no gene match: 14. CDR1 and CDR2 (germline): SNHLY, FYNNEI. The CDR3 contains 16 residues. CDR3 coding DNA: TGTGCCAGCAGCCAGGAGGGCGGGGGATGGGAAGATACGCAGTATTTT. It translates to CASSQEGGGWEDTQYF.

This chain joins TRBV27 and TRBJ2-7; 8 nucleotides line up with TRBD2. Germline CDR1 and CDR2: MNHEY and SMNVEV (reference sequence). This CDR3 spans 13 amino acids. With V trimmed by 6 bases and J by 5 bases, 6 bases remained unmatched. CDR3 loop: CASRSGSHHEQYF. The CDR3 DNA sequence: TGTGCCAGCAGAAGCGGGAGTCACCACGAGCAGTACTTC.

The genes are TRBV7-6 and TRBJ1-2, with 7 bases aligning to TRBD1. There are 19 residues in the CDR3. J lost 1 base, V lost 5 bases, and 19 bases had no gene match. The V gene's germline CDR1 is SGHVS and CDR2 FNYEAQ. DNA of the CDR3: TGTGCCAGCAGCCCCGTTTCCCCCCCACTGACAGGGCTTAACTATGGCTACACCTTC. Translation gives CASSPVSPPLTGLNYGYTF.

This clone was counted between two and nine times. This chain connects TRBV6-1 to TRBJ1-5; 7 positions match TRBD1. V lost 0 bases to trimming and J lost 4 bases; unmatched junction nucleotides: 3. Germline V gives CDR1 MNHNS, CDR2 SASEGT. This CDR3 has 15 amino acids. The CDR3 sequence is CASSEAGQQNQPQHF. The DNA for the CDR3 is TGTGCCAGCAGTGAAGCGGGACAGCAGAATCAGCCCCAGCATTTT.

This rearrangement joins TRBV29-1 to TRBJ2-7; possible D gene TRBD1, 6 bases. CDR3 length: 13 residues. Trimming removed 2 bases at V and 0 bases at J, with 8 bases between. The germline gives CDR1 SQVTM, CDR2 ANQGSEA. The CDR3 reads CSVERDTSYEQYF. In DNA, the CDR3 is TGCAGCGTTGAACGGGACACCTCCTACGAGCAGTACTTC.

This chain links TRBV2 with TRBJ2-7; 8 positions match TRBD2. The CDR3 sequence is 14 residues long. Germline V CDR1 and CDR2: SNHLY, FYNNEI. After removal of 7 bases from V and 4 bases from J, the junction contained 9 bases not matched to a gene. Here the CDR3 DNA reads TGTGCCAGCAACATAGCGGGGCCCACTTACGAGCAGTACTTC. Protein sequence: CASNIAGPTYEQYF.

Remarks on this clone: Other DNA sequences of this sample code for an identical CDR3. The rearrangement uses TRBV27 and TRBJ1-2, with a possible D match to TRBD1 (6 bases). Germline V gives CDR1 MNHEY, CDR2 SMNVEV (reference sequence). The CDR3 spans 13 residues. V was trimmed by 5 bases and J by 1 base, leaving 8 bases between them. The CDR3 sequence is CASSRGGNYGYTF. The CDR3 nucleotides read TGTGCCAGCAGTAGAGGGGGTAACTATGGCTACACCTTC.

The V call is TRBV5-6, the J call TRBJ2-7, with 9 bases identical to TRBD1. The ends lost 3 bases at V and 4 bases at J; junction bases unmatched: 8. This CDR3 spans 15 amino acids. The germline V gene encodes CDR1 SGHDT and CDR2 YYEEEE. The CDR3 DNA is TGTGCCAGCAGCTCGACGGGACAGGGTACATACGAGCAGTACTTC. Translating it yields CASSSTGQGTYEQYF.

This chain's CDR3 is CASSLVPQGAGSYNEQFF. The DNA of the CDR3 is TGTGCCAGCAGCTTAGTTCCCCAGGGGGCCGGATCCTACAATGAGCAGTTCTTC. V usage is TRBV11-2 and J usage is TRBJ2-1, with TRBD1 identical over 8 bases. V gave up 1 base and J gave up 1 base; unmatched junction bases: 9. Germline-derived CDR1 and CDR2 are SGHAT and FQNNGV. This CDR3 contains 18 residues.

J is TRBJ1-1 and V is TRBV7-3, with D possibly matching TRBD1 (6 bases). Trimming cost V 5 bases and J 4 bases, with 14 bases left between them. Germline V gene lookup returns CDR1 SGHTA and CDR2 FQGTGA. CDR3 size: 14 residues. The chain's CDR3 is CASSAQGRPTEAFF. The CDR3 DNA is TGTGCCAGCAGCGCGCAGGGGCGTCCCACTGAAGCTTTCTTT.

The rearrangement uses TRBV13 and TRBJ1-1, with a possible D match to TRBD1 (6 bases). This CDR3 spans 17 amino acids. Germline assignment: CDR1 PRHDT and CDR2 FYEKMQ (reference sequence). V gave up 6 bases and J gave up 3 bases, with 23 bases separating them. CDR3 in DNA: TGTGCCAGCAGTCACGACGCGGGGGCCTCCCGGTACACTGAAGCTTTCTTT. This encodes CASSHDAGASRYTEAFF. Based on the CDR3 plus reference TRBV13 and TRBJ1-1, the full variable domain is AAGVIQSPRHLIKEKRETATLKCYPIPRHDTVYWYQQGPGQDPQFLISFYEKMQSDKGSIPDRFSAQQFSDYHSELNMSSLELGDSALYFCASSHDAGASRYTEAFFGQGTRLTVV.

This sequence joins TRBV7-2 and TRBJ1-2; unclear D gene. Germline assignment: CDR1 SGHTA and CDR2 FQGNSA. This CDR3 comprises 16 residues. Trimming removed 1 base from V and 4 bases from J, with 16 bases in between. The CDR3 here is CASSLDRAMRVYGYTF. The CDR3 DNA sequence: TGTGCCAGCAGCTTAGATCGAGCCATGCGCGTCTATGGCTACACCTTC.

V is TRBV29-1 and J is TRBJ1-6; no clear D. CDR1 is SQVTM and CDR2 is ANQGSEA in the germline V gene. The length of the CDR3 is 13 residues. Between the trimmed V and J ends, which lost 4 bases and 1 base, there was a span of 5 bases. CDR3 bases: TGCAGCGTTGCCCCGTCCTATAATTCACCCCTCCACTTT. Amino acids: CSVAPSYNSPLHF.

V gene TRBV2 combines with J gene TRBJ2-7; 7 bases are shared with TRBD2. CDR1 is SNHLY, CDR2 FYNNEI, per germline. V lost 3 bases and J lost 3; bases outside the gene matches: 8. The CDR3 is made up of 15 amino acids. CDR3 amino acids: CASSDGTREIYEQYF. CDR3 sequence (DNA): TGTGCCAGCAGTGATGGTACGCGGGAGATCTACGAGCAGTACTTC.

This clone was counted once. The chain joins TRBV11-3 to TRBJ2-2, with TRBD2 matching over 13 bases. The CDR3 loop spans 16 amino acids. Germline assignment: CDR1 SGHNT and CDR2 YENEEA. V was clipped by 5 bases and J by 7 bases; unmatched bases: 7. The CDR3 protein is CASSRTSGSRDGELFF. The CDR3 DNA reads TGTGCCAGCAGCCGGACTAGCGGGAGTAGGGACGGGGAGCTGTTTTTT.